This paragraph reports one T cell receptor beta chain. The target antigen is unknown. The method was immunoSEQ multiplex PCR; TCRdb's version includes in-frame clones alone and lacks a portion of them. The sample has roughly 32,000 clones, roughly 90% seen once. This CDR3 has 16 amino acids. V was cut by 3 bases and J by 2 bases, with 16 bases left in between. CDR1 SNHLY and CDR2 FYNNEI come from the germline V gene. The data originate from a study of neoadjuvant nivolumab and ipilimumab in lung cancer. Overall study results and limits: From pretherapy to surgery, tumor richness and clonality rose with dual therapy. TCR richness and clonality were higher in tumors than adjacent uninvolved lung. Resected-tumor TCR richness correlated positively with pretherapy blood richness. Only a small number of samples underwent TCR sequencing.

This rearrangement joins TRBV2 to TRBJ1-1; tentative D call: TRBD1 (6 bases). This sequence originates from an adult with non-small cell lung cancer. This material consisted of peripheral blood, taken after neoadjuvant nivolumab, alone or with ipilimumab, at or shortly before surgery. The CDR3 region is CASSENVGGGNTEAFF. CDR3 in DNA: TGTGCCAGCAGTGAGAATGTAGGGGGTGGAAACACTGAAGCTTTCTTT.